This entry lists 17 T cell receptor beta chains sequenced from one sample in a study of blood T cell repertoires in COVID-19. Method: immunoSEQ multiplex PCR; TCRdb's copy keeps in-frame clones and lacks some. The table shows tens of thousands of clones, with 70% to 80% occurring only once. Material: peripheral blood. The receptors stem from a man aged 65 to 85 with active or convalescent COVID-19.

The V call is TRBV28, the J call TRBJ2-7; 7 bases line up with TRBD2. Germline loops: CDR1 MDHEN, CDR2 SYDVKM. J lost 7 bases, V lost 2 bases, and 5 bases had no gene match. This CDR3 comprises 13 residues. CDR3 sequence: CASSLGRAWEQYF. The CDR3 DNA reads TGTGCCAGCAGTTTAGGGAGGGCGTGGGAGCAGTACTTC.

This clone came up a few times. The chain has TRBV19 and TRBJ1-5, with TRBD1 matching 7 bases. Trimming took 6 bases from V and 1 from J; bases not matched to a gene: 3. This CDR3 region has 14 residues. The germline V gene has CDR1 LNHDA and CDR2 SQIVND (reference sequence). In nucleotides, the CDR3 is TGTGCCAGTAGATCAGGGGGGAGCAATCAGCCCCAGCATTTT. It encodes CASRSGGSNQPQHF.

This clone came up a few times. Sequence at one end of the junction differs from germline and may be a read error. The chain joins TRBV4-2 to TRBJ2-7; D perhaps matches TRBD2 (6 bases). The germline V gene encodes CDR1 LGHNA and CDR2 YNFKEQ. The CDR3 length is 16 residues. The CDR3 region is CASSQTGPIQGGERYF. The CDR3 DNA reads as TGTGCCAGCAGCCAAACCGGCCCAATTCAGGGAGGCGAGCGGTACTTC.

This chain connects TRBV28 to TRBJ2-7, with TRBD2 matching 9 bases. Per germline, CDR1 MDHEN and CDR2 SYDVKM. The CDR3 covers 19 residues. Trimming at V came to 4 bases and at J to 2 bases, leaving 18 bases not matched to a gene. The CDR3 protein is CASSSSTLTGLANPYEQYF. The CDR3 DNA is TGTGCCAGCAGTTCGTCGACCTTAACTGGACTAGCGAACCCCTACGAGCAGTACTTC.

The chain uses TRBV29-1 and TRBJ2-2, with D tentatively TRBD2 (6 bases). The V end was cut by 7 bases, the J end by 7 bases, with 13 bases between. The CDR3 is made up of 12 amino acids. Germline loops: CDR1 SQVTM, CDR2 ANQGSEA. CDR3 in DNA: TGCAGCGCGACCTCCGGGGGCGGGGAGCTGTTTTTT. Residues: CSATSGGGELFF.

This chain joins TRBV11-2 and TRBJ1-3, with TRBD1 matching over 8 bases. Germline V lookup: CDR1 SGHAT, CDR2 FQNNGV. Unmatched junction bases numbered 8, after V lost 6 bases and J lost 4 bases. The CDR3 is made up of 15 amino acids. In DNA, the CDR3 is TGTGCCAGCAGAGACGGGACAGGAGGAGGAAACACCATATATTTT. Translated, it gives CASRDGTGGGNTIYF.

The sample holds one count of this clone. This rearrangement joins TRBV6-6 to TRBJ2-1; tentatively, D is TRBD1 (5 bases). Per germline, CDR1 MNHNY and CDR2 SVGAGI (reference sequence). The CDR3 contains 11 residues. V dropped 5 bases and J dropped 9 bases, with 8 bases sitting between them. CDR3 in amino acids: CASSKTVEQFF. The CDR3 nucleotides read TGTGCCAGCAGTAAGACAGTTGAGCAGTTCTTC.

The chain recombines TRBV5-1 with TRBJ2-1, with TRBD2 identical over 7 bases. The germline V gene encodes CDR1 SGHRS and CDR2 YFSETQ. The CDR3 extends over 17 amino acids. J gave up 5 bases and V 4 bases, and 15 bases lay outside the gene matches. The CDR3 reads CASSPGGWAGDHNEQFF. CDR3 sequence (DNA): TGCGCCAGCAGCCCCGGGGGATGGGCGGGGGACCACAATGAGCAGTTCTTC.

The J gene is TRBJ1-1, the V gene TRBV27; 9 bases are shared with TRBD1. Germline CDR1 reads MNHEY; CDR2 reads SMNVEV (reference sequence). The junction had 8 bases not matched to a gene; V was cut back by 6 bases and J by 6 bases. CDR3 length equals 14 residues. For the CDR3, the DNA is TGTGCCAGCAGACAGGGGGCTAGGAGAGCTGAAGCTTTCTTT. Translating it yields CASRQGARRAEAFF.

In its sample, this clone was seen a few times. This chain uses TRBV7-9 with TRBJ2-6; D remains ambiguous. The CDR3 runs 16 residues. Trimming took off 4 bases at V and 0 bases at J, with 10 bases between the two ends. Germline CDR1 reads SEHNR; CDR2 reads FQNEAQ (reference sequence). CDR3 in DNA: TGTGCCAGCAGCTCCGACATGAACTCTGGGGCCAACGTCCTGACTTTC. Translation: CASSSDMNSGANVLTF.

The CDR3 protein is CASSLLTGDYNEQFF. For the CDR3, the DNA is TGCGCCAGCAGCTTGTTAACAGGGGATTACAATGAGCAGTTCTTC. The V and J genes are TRBV5-1 and TRBJ2-1, with 7 positions matching TRBD1. The trim removed 1 base at V and 4 bases at J, leaving 5 bases unmatched. There are 15 residues in the CDR3. CDR1 and CDR2 (germline): SGHRS, YFSETQ.

This clone is classed as large. The chain employs TRBV4-1 and TRBJ2-2, with TRBD1 matching over 8 bases. Per germline, CDR1 MGHRA and CDR2 YSYEKL. Unmatched junction bases numbered 2, after V lost 1 base and J lost 4 bases. This CDR3 region has 15 residues. CDR3 nucleotides: TGCGCCAGCAGCCAAGGACAGGGGCCCACCGGGGAGCTGTTTTTT. Amino acids: CASSQGQGPTGELFF.

The chain carries TRBV28 and TRBJ2-4, with D possibly matching TRBD2 (5 bases). This CDR3 is 14 amino acids long. Between the trimmed V and J ends, which lost 8 bases and 6 bases, there was a span of 17 bases. The germline gives CDR1 MDHEN, CDR2 SYDVKM. The CDR3 nucleotides read TGTGCCAGCGTTCAGGAGCCCGGAGGAAACATTCAGTACTTC. It yields the protein CASVQEPGGNIQYF. Combining the CDR3 with reference TRBV28 and TRBJ2-4 gives the whole variable domain DVKVTQSSRYLVKRTGEKVFLECVQDMDHENMFWYRQDPGLGLRLIYFSYDVKMKEKGDIPEGYSVSREKKERFSLILESASTNQTSMYLCASVQEPGGNIQYFGAGTRLSVL.

The chain is built from TRBV5-1 and TRBJ2-3; 10 bases fit TRBD2. CDR3 size: 16 residues. Looked up from germline, CDR1 is SGHRS and CDR2 is YFSETQ. J was trimmed by 3 bases and V by 0 bases; bases with no gene match: 4. Here the CDR3 reads CASSLGASGGTDTQYF. The CDR3 DNA follows: TGCGCCAGCAGCTTGGGGGCTAGCGGGGGTACAGATACGCAGTATTTT. The whole variable domain, filled in from reference TRBV5-1 and TRBJ2-3, reads KAGVTQTPRYLIKTRGQQVTLSCSPISGHRSVSWYQQTPGQGLQFLFEYFSETQRNKGNFPGRFSGRQFSNSRSEMNVSTLELGDSALYLCASSLGASGGTDTQYFGPGTRLTVL.

This clone was observed a few times. The V gene is TRBV3-1 (or the pseudogene TRBV3-2), the J gene TRBJ1-1, with 9 positions matching TRBD1. The CDR3 is made up of 13 amino acids. V lost 1 base to trimming and J lost 7 bases; unmatched junction nucleotides: 1. Germline CDR1 LGHDT, CDR2 YNNKEL (reference sequence). CDR3 in DNA: TGTGCCAGCAGCCAAGGGACAGGGGTTGAAGCTTTCTTT. Translating it yields CASSQGTGVEAFF.

This clone was observed a single time. This CDR3 is CASSELGGTSPLHF. Written as DNA, the CDR3 is TGTGCCAGCAGTGAACTCGGGGGAACCTCACCCCTCCACTTT. The V and J genes are TRBV6-1 and TRBJ1-6, with a possible D match to TRBD1 (5 bases). V was trimmed by 2 bases and J by 10 bases, leaving 12 bases between them. The CDR3 sequence is 14 residues long. CDR1 and CDR2 from the germline V gene are MNHNS and SASEGT.

The chain combines TRBV5-6 with TRBJ1-4, with 12 bases matching TRBD1. J gave up 7 bases and V 2 bases, and 6 bases lay outside the gene matches. CDR1 and CDR2 from the germline V gene are SGHDT and YYEEEE. The CDR3 loop spans 16 amino acids. The CDR3 coding sequence is TGTGCCAGCAGCTTAGAGGGGACAGGGGGCTTTGAAAAACTGTTTTTT. Encoded protein: CASSLEGTGGFEKLFF.